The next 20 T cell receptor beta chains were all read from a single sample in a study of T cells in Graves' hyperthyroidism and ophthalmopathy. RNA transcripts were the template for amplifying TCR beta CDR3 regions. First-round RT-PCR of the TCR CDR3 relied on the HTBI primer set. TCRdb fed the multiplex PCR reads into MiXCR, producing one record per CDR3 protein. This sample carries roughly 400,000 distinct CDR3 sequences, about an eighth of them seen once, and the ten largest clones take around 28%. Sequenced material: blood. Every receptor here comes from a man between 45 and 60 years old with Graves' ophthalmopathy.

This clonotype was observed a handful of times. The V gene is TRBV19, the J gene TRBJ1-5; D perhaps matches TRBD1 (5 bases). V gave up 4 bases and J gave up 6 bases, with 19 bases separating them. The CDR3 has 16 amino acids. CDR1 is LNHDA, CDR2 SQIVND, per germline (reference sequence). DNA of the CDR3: TGTGCCAGTAGTACCTTAAGGGGAGATTGGAGTCAGCCCCAGCATTTT. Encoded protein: CASSTLRGDWSQPQHF.

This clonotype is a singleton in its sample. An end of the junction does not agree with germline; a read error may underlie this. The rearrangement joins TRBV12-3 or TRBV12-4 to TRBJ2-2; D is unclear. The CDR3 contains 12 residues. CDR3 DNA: TGTGCCAGCAATTTAAACCTTCAGGAGCTGTTTTTT. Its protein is CASNLNLQELFF.

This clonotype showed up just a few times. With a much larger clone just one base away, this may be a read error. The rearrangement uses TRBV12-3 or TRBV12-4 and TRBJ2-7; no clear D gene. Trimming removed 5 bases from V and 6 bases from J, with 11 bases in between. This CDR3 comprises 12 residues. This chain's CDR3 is CASSHALGEQYF. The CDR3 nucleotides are TGTGCCAGCAGTCATGCACTTGGCGAGCAGTACTTC.

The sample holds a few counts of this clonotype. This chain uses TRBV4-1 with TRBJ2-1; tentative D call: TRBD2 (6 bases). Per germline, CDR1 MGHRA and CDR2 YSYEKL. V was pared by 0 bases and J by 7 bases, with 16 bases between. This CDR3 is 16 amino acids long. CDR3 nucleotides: TGCGCCAGCAGCCAAGATCACACGCTTCGGGGGAATGAGCAGTTCTTC. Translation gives CASSQDHTLRGNEQFF.

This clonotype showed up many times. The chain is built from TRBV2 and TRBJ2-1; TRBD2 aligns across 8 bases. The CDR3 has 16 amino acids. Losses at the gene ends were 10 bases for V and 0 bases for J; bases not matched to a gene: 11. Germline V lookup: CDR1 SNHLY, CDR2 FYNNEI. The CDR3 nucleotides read TGTGCCACCGACCAAAGCGGGAGTCTCTCCTACAATGAGCAGTTCTTC. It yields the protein CATDQSGSLSYNEQFF. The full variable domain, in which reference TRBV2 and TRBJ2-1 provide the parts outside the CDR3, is EPEVTQTPSHQVTQMGQEVILRCVPISNHLYFYWYRQILGQKVEFLVSFYNNEISEKSEIFDDQFSVERPDGSNFTLKIRSTKLEDSAMYFCATDQSGSLSYNEQFFGPGTRLTVL.

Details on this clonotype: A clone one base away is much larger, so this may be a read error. As DNA, the CDR3 is TGTGCCAGCAGTTTATCTGGACAGCAATATGGCTACACCTTC. It yields the protein CASSLSGQQYGYTF. V is TRBV27 and J is TRBJ1-2; a weak D match, TRBD1 (6 bases). V was cut by 0 bases and J by 5 bases, with 10 bases left in between. CDR1 MNHEY and CDR2 SMNVEV come from the germline V gene (reference sequence). This CDR3 spans 14 amino acids.

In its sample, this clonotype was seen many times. As DNA, the CDR3 is TGTGCCAGCTCACCACCCCTCAAGATAACCAAAGAGACCCAGTACTTC. This sequence encodes CASSPPLKITKETQYF. J is TRBJ2-5 and V is TRBV18, with D hard to call. CDR3 size: 16 residues. V was cut by 0 bases and J by 3 bases, with 14 bases left in between. Looked up from germline, CDR1 is KGHSH and CDR2 is LQKENI. Looking up the rest from reference TRBV18 and TRBJ2-5 gives the full variable domain: NAGVMQNPRHLVRRRGQEARLRCSPMKGHSHVYWYRQLPEEGLKFMVYLQKENIIDESGMPKERFSAEFPKEGPSILRIQQVVRGDSAAYFCASSPPLKITKETQYFGPGTRLLVL.

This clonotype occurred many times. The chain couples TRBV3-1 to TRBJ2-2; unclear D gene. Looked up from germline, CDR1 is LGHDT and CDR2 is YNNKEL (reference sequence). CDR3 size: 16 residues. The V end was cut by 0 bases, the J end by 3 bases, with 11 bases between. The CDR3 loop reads CASSQEFGRYTGELFF. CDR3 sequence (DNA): TGTGCCAGCAGCCAAGAGTTCGGGCGCTACACCGGGGAGCTGTTTTTT.

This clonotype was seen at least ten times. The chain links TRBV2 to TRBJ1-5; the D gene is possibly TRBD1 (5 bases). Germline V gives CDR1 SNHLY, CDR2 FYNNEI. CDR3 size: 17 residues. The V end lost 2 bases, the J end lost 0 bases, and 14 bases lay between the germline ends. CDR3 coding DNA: TGTGCCAGCAGTGAATGGGGGTCCCCGTATAGCAATCAGCCCCAGCATTTT. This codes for CASSEWGSPYSNQPQHF.

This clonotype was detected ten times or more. The CDR3 DNA reads as TGTGCTAGTGGTTTGTGGGATTCCTACAATGAGCAGTTCTTC. It translates to CASGLWDSYNEQFF. J is TRBJ2-1 and V is TRBV12-5; D not resolved. V was pared by 2 bases and J by 1 base, with 6 bases between. The CDR3 covers 14 residues. Germline CDR1 LGHNT, CDR2 FRNRAP.

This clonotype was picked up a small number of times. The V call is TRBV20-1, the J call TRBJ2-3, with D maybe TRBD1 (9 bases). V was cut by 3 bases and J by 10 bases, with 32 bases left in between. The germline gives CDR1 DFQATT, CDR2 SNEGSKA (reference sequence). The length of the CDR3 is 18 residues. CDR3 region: CSASLTGGSGGELTAQYF. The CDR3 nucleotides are TGCAGTGCTAGTCTGACAGGGGGGAGCGGGGGAGAACTGACTGCGCAGTATTTT.

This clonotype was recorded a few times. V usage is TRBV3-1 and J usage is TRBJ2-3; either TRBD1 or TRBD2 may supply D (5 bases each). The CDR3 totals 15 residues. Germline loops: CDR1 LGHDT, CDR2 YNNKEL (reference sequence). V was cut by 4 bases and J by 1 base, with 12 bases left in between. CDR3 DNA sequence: TGTGCCAGCAGCCGGACAAGGACTGGCACAGATACGCAGTATTTT. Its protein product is CASSRTRTGTDTQYF.

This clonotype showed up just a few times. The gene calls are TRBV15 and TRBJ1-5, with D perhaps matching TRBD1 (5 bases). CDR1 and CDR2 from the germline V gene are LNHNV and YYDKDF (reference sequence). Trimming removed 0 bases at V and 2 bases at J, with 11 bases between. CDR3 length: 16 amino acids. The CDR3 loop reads CATSRDVGAGNQPQHF. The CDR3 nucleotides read TGTGCCACCAGCAGAGATGTAGGGGCCGGCAATCAGCCCCAGCATTTT.

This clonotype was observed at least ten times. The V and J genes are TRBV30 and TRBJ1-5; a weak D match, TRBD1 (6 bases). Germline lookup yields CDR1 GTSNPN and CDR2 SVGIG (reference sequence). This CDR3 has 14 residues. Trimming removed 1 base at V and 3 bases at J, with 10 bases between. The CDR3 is CAWSGGQLNQPQHF. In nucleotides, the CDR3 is TGTGCCTGGAGTGGAGGACAGCTCAATCAGCCCCAGCATTTT.

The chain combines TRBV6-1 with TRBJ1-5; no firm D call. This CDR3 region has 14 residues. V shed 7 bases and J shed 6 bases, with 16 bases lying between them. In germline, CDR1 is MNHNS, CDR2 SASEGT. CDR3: CASTQQGERQPQHF. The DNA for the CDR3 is TGTGCCAGCACCCAACAAGGCGAGCGTCAGCCCCAGCATTTT.

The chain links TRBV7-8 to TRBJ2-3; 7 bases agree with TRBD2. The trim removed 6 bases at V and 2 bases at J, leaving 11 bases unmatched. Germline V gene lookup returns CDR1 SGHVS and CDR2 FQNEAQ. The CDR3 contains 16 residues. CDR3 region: CASRATWREFTDTQYF. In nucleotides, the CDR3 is TGTGCCAGCAGAGCAACTTGGCGGGAGTTCACAGATACGCAGTATTTT.

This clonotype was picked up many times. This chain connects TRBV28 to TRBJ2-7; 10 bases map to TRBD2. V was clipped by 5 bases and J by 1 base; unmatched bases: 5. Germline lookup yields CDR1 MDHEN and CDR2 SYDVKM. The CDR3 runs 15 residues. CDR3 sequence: CASSRTSGPSYEQYF. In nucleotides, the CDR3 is TGTGCCAGCAGTCGGACTAGCGGACCTTCCTACGAGCAGTACTTC.

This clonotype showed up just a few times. CDR3 nucleotide sequence: TGTGCCAGCAGCTTCGCAAGGGGGTTATCTGGAAACACCATATATTTT. Its translation: CASSFARGLSGNTIYF. V is TRBV11-3 and J is TRBJ1-3; D is possibly TRBD1 (6 bases). V lost 3 bases to trimming and J lost 1 base, with 13 bases between them. Germline values: CDR1 SGHNT, CDR2 YENEEA. This CDR3 has 16 amino acids.

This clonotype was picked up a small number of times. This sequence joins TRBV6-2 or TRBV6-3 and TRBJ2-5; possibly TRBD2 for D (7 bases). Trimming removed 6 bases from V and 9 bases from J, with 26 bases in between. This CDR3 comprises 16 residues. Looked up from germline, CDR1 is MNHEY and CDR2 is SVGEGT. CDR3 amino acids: CASSRGGAGEYEAQYF. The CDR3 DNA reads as TGTGCCAGCAGCAGAGGGGGGGCGGGAGAGTATGAGGCCCAGTACTTC.

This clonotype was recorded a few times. CDR3 DNA: TGCGCCAGCAGCCAAGAGGGAGGTAGCCATGGCTACACCTTC. It specifies CASSQEGGSHGYTF. The chain carries TRBV4-1 and TRBJ1-2, with D uncertain. Trimming took off 0 bases at V and 6 bases at J, with 11 bases between the two ends. This CDR3 spans 14 amino acids. CDR1 and CDR2 (germline): MGHRA, YSYEKL.